This T cell receptor (beta chain) was captured in a study of OX40 agonist ivuxolimab in advanced cancers. Study context: Administration of intravenous ivuxolimab to patients occurred every 2 weeks at 0.01 to 10 mg/kg. The study reported partial responses in three patients: one hepatocellular carcinoma, two cutaneous melanoma. Averaging 60 years in age, with a range of about 23 to 90, the cohort was about 83% male. Regarding the study as a whole: Averaging showed that CD8+ T cells had more expanded clones than CD4+ did.

On this clone itself: Its antigen is unknown.

Germline lookup yields CDR1 MDHEN and CDR2 SYDVKM. J lost 8 bases, V lost 8 bases, and 9 bases had no gene match. The CDR3 is 14 residues long. The protocol was immunoSEQ multiplex PCR, while the TCRdb copy is restricted to in-frame clones and leaves out a portion. The repertoire has approximately 72,000 clones, around 88% of them found once; the top ten carry 0.8% to 0.9%. The rearrangement links TRBV28 to TRBJ2-1, with 10 positions matching TRBD2. This specimen consisted of CD4+ or CD8+ T cells sorted from blood, obtained in a trial of the OX40 agonist ivuxolimab. This receptor was identified in an adult with an advanced solid tumor such as melanoma, head and neck, liver or kidney cancer. Written as DNA, the CDR3 is TGTGCCAGCCAGATAGGGACTAGCGTACATGAGCAGTTCTTC. Its translation: CASQIGTSVHEQFF.